These 6 T cell receptor beta chains were sequenced from one sample in a study of blood T cells in healthy people across ages. The second PCR ran about 6 to 11 cycles with a sample-barcoded 5' primer and J-beta primers. TCRdb called the 5' RACE reads again in MiXCR, with one record for every CDR3 protein. The sample includes a few hundred thousand distinct CDR3 sequences, about 49% of them seen just once. Material for sequencing was blood. The receptor set was obtained from a man between 60 and 75 years old in good health.

This clonotype was observed at least ten times. J is TRBJ2-7 and V is TRBV7-9, with D unresolved. Germline V gene data show CDR1 as SEHNR and CDR2 as FQNEAQ (reference sequence). Trimming shortened V by 6 bases and J by 2 bases, and 11 bases separated the two germline ends. CDR3 length: 13 residues. The CDR3, as DNA: TGTGCCAGCAGTTTGGTAGGGACCTACGAGCAGTACTTC. Protein sequence: CASSLVGTYEQYF.

This chain joins TRBV7-2 and TRBJ2-2; D may match TRBD1 or TRBD2 (6 bases each). The germline V gene has CDR1 SGHTA and CDR2 FQGNSA. V lost 5 bases to trimming and J lost 4 bases, with 17 bases between them. The CDR3 extends over 16 amino acids. CDR3 sequence: CASSPRGDSATGELFF. The CDR3 DNA reads as TGTGCCAGCAGCCCTAGGGGGGACTCCGCCACCGGGGAGCTGTTTTTT.

In its sample, this clonotype was seen a few times. This rearrangement joins TRBV20-1 to TRBJ2-1, with 12 positions matching TRBD2. The germline V gene has CDR1 DFQATT and CDR2 SNEGSKA (reference sequence). There are 15 residues in the CDR3. The ends lost 0 bases at V and 4 bases at J; junction bases unmatched: 1. CDR3 in amino acids: CSARETSGGYNEQFF. CDR3 nucleotides: TGCAGTGCTAGAGAGACTAGCGGGGGATACAATGAGCAGTTCTTC.

Comments on this clonotype: A much larger clone differs by one base, so this may be a read error. The chain combines TRBV20-1 with TRBJ2-5; D is unclear. The J call could be wrong; TRBJ2-1 is a better fit for the DNA end. Germline loops: CDR1 DFQATT, CDR2 SNEGSKA (reference sequence). There are 14 residues in the CDR3. CDR3 in DNA: TGCAGTGCTAGGCCCCCGGAGTACCAAGAGACCCAGTTCTTC. Translating it yields CSARPPEYQETQFF.

V and J are TRBV12-3 or TRBV12-4 and TRBJ2-7; 7 bases line up with TRBD2. Losses at the gene ends were 4 bases for V and 6 bases for J; bases not matched to a gene: 6. The CDR3 loop spans 13 amino acids. The CDR3 loop reads CASSYGGRGEQYF. In nucleotides, the CDR3 is TGTGCCAGCAGTTACGGCGGGAGAGGCGAGCAGTACTTC.

This chain uses TRBV28 with TRBJ1-1; D uncertain. With 3 bases removed from V and 3 bases from J, the gap between germline ends came to 5 bases. Per the germline V gene, CDR1 is MDHEN and CDR2 is SYDVKM. The CDR3 has 12 residues. The CDR3 protein is CASSFLDTEAFF. The CDR3 coding sequence is TGTGCCAGCAGTTTTTTGGACACTGAAGCTTTCTTT.